Below are 22 T cell receptor beta chains sequenced from a single sample in a study of blood T cell repertoires in COVID-19 (dated by TCRdb to the early 2020s). The library was built by means of the immunoSEQ multiplex PCR assay. The clones in this table, taken by TCRdb from immuneACCESS, are in-frame only. Not every clone is retained; where verified, under half of the shortfall comes from an unresolved V gene, and the cause of the rest is unknown. This sample gives about 240,000 clones in total; about 70% of them show up just once. Around 3.4% of the sample is taken by the ten largest. The sample taken for sequencing was peripheral blood. The receptor set was obtained from a woman older than 75 with acute or convalescent COVID-19.

This clone was observed a handful of times. The rearrangement links TRBV2 to TRBJ2-2; TRBD1 might be the D (5 bases). Germline assignment: CDR1 SNHLY and CDR2 FYNNEI. The CDR3 is 15 amino acids. The ends were cut back, 2 bases at V and 5 bases at J, with 12 bases in the middle. The CDR3 DNA reads TGTGCCAGCAGTGAACGCAGGGTGGTGACCGGGGAGCTGTTTTTT. Its translation: CASSERRVVTGELFF. Supplemented by reference TRBV2 and TRBJ2-2, the full variable domain reads EPEVTQTPSHQVTQMGQEVILRCVPISNHLYFYWYRQILGQKVEFLVSFYNNEISEKSEIFDDQFSVERPDGSNFTLKIRSTKLEDSAMYFCASSERRVVTGELFFGEGSRLTVL.

This clone was seen only a few times. The chain links TRBV29-1 to TRBJ1-1; unclear D gene. The CDR3 sequence is 12 residues long. Germline V gene lookup returns CDR1 SQVTM and CDR2 ANQGSEA. V was pared by 7 bases and J by 1 base, with 10 bases between. CDR3 bases: TGCAGCGCCGCCCTCAGGAACACTGAAGCTTTCTTT. This translates into CSAALRNTEAFF.

The V and J genes are TRBV7-9 and TRBJ2-3, with D possibly matching TRBD2 (6 bases). The CDR3 length is 15 residues. V was shortened by 1 base and J by 6 bases, with 14 bases between the two germline ends. CDR1 is SEHNR and CDR2 is FQNEAQ in the germline V gene (reference sequence). The CDR3 spells CASSLGGALGDTQYF. The CDR3 DNA reads as TGTGCCAGCAGCTTAGGCGGGGCCCTCGGGGATACGCAGTATTTT. Drawing the rest from reference TRBV7-9 and TRBJ2-3, the complete variable domain is DTGVSQNPRHKITKRGQNVTFRCDPISEHNRLYWYRQTLGQGPEFLTYFQNEAQLEKSRLLSDRFSAERPKGSFSTLEIQRTEQGDSAMYLCASSLGGALGDTQYFGPGTRLTVL.

This sequence joins TRBV6-5 and TRBJ2-5; D possibly corresponds to TRBD2 (7 bases). The CDR3 runs 15 residues. Germline V gene lookup returns CDR1 MNHEY and CDR2 SVGAGI. Trimming took 2 bases from V and 2 from J, leaving 12 bases between them. CDR3 DNA: TGTGCCAGCAGTTACGGGCGGGGGCCACAAGAGACCCAGTACTTC. This sequence encodes CASSYGRGPQETQYF.

This rearrangement joins TRBV6-5 to TRBJ2-7; D is possibly TRBD2 (5 bases). Trimming removed 6 bases at V and 9 bases at J, with 9 bases between. The germline CDR1 and CDR2 sequences are MNHEY and SVGAGI. This CDR3 is built from 10 residues. CDR3 loop: CASSRDLQYF. As DNA, the CDR3 is TGTGCCAGCAGCCGGGATTTGCAGTACTTC.

The V gene is TRBV4-2, the J gene TRBJ2-5, with 7 bases matching TRBD2. J was trimmed by 3 bases and V by 0 bases; bases with no gene match: 10. The CDR3 covers 17 residues. In germline, CDR1 is LGHNA, CDR2 YNFKEQ. The DNA of the CDR3 is TGTGCCAGCAGCCAAGAATGGTGGCGGGAGAGGAAAGAGACCCAGTACTTC. Translating gives CASSQEWWRERKETQYF.

V is TRBV4-1 and J is TRBJ1-4, with D tentatively TRBD1 (6 bases). The germline gives CDR1 MGHRA, CDR2 YSYEKL. This CDR3 region has 15 residues. Trimming took 1 base from V and 6 from J, leaving 12 bases between them. The CDR3 bases are TGCGCCAGCAGCCAAGGCAGGGGAGCAGATGAAAAACTGTTTTTT. It is translated as CASSQGRGADEKLFF.

The chain is built from TRBV2 and TRBJ2-7; D perhaps matches TRBD2 (5 bases). CDR3 length: 17 amino acids. Germline V CDR1 and CDR2: SNHLY, FYNNEI. Trimming took off 8 bases at V and 4 bases at J, with 27 bases between the two ends. CDR3 sequence reads: CASGTFKKSNSGYEQYF. The CDR3 bases are TGTGCCAGCGGAACATTTAAGAAGTCTAACTCGGGGTACGAGCAGTACTTC.

This clone was recorded a few times. The CDR3 loop is CASSIGQVLNSPLHF. The CDR3 region has the DNA TGTGCCAGTAGTATCGGCCAGGTTTTGAATTCACCCCTCCACTTT. The gene calls are TRBV19 and TRBJ1-6; no definite D call. V lost 3 bases and J 7 bases, leaving 13 bases between the germline ends. The CDR3 runs 15 residues. From germline, CDR1 is LNHDA and CDR2 SQIVND (reference sequence).

V is TRBV28 and J is TRBJ1-5; D is unclear. The CDR3 has 15 amino acids. Trimming shortened V by 2 bases and J by 3 bases, and 11 bases separated the two germline ends. Germline CDR1 MDHEN, CDR2 SYDVKM. In DNA form, the CDR3 reads TGTGCCAGCAGTTTAGTTCACGGGGTCAATCAGCCCCAGCATTTT. Translation gives CASSLVHGVNQPQHF.

The rearrangement joins TRBV27 to TRBJ1-4, with D possibly TRBD1 on 5 matching bases. V was shortened by 6 bases and J by 8 bases, with 13 bases between the two germline ends. The length of the CDR3 is 13 residues. CDR1 is MNHEY and CDR2 is SMNVEV in the germline V gene (reference sequence). The CDR3 spells CASSQRGREKLFF. As DNA, the CDR3 is TGTGCCAGCAGCCAAAGGGGTCGGGAAAAACTGTTTTTT.

The V and J genes are TRBV6-6 and TRBJ1-2, with 9 bases matching TRBD1. V lost 2 bases to trimming and J lost 4 bases; unmatched junction nucleotides: 5. The CDR3 is 15 residues long. Germline V lookup: CDR1 MNHNY, CDR2 SVGAGI (reference sequence). CDR3 bases: TGTGCCAGCAGTTACGGACAGGGGCCCGGCTATGGCTACACCTTC. It translates to CASSYGQGPGYGYTF.

The CDR3 protein is CASSEQGSDYGYTF. The CDR3, as DNA: TGTGCCAGCAGTGAACAGGGGTCGGACTATGGCTACACCTTC. V usage is TRBV6-1 and J usage is TRBJ1-2; D perhaps matches TRBD1 (6 bases). From germline, CDR1 is MNHNS and CDR2 SASEGT. The CDR3 is 14 amino acids. The ends were cut back, 2 bases at V and 3 bases at J, with 10 bases in the middle.

The rearrangement joins TRBV27 to TRBJ1-1; D is undetermined. The germline CDR1 and CDR2 sequences are MNHEY and SMNVEV (reference sequence). The CDR3 spans 13 residues. Trimming cost V 1 base and J 3 bases, with 6 bases left between them. The CDR3 here is CASSLFSDTEAFF. DNA of the CDR3: TGTGCCAGCAGTTTATTTAGTGACACTGAAGCTTTCTTT.

The V and J genes are TRBV30 and TRBJ1-6; tentative D call: TRBD1 (6 bases). The CDR3 extends over 13 amino acids. The V gene lost 4 bases and the J gene lost 4 bases, with 8 bases spanning the gap. Germline CDR1 and CDR2: GTSNPN and SVGIG (reference sequence). The CDR3 reads CAWKQGYNSPLHF. The CDR3 nucleotides read TGTGCCTGGAAACAGGGTTATAATTCACCCCTCCACTTT.

The chain uses TRBV2 and TRBJ2-7; 7 bases map to TRBD1. Unmatched junction bases numbered 6, after V lost 7 bases and J lost 3 bases. Germline values: CDR1 SNHLY, CDR2 FYNNEI. The CDR3 runs to 13 residues. CDR3 sequence reads: CASTRGQLYEQYF. The CDR3 DNA is TGTGCCAGCACCCGGGGACAGCTCTACGAGCAGTACTTC.

The chain links TRBV18 to TRBJ1-5; maybe TRBD1 (6 bases). The CDR3 extends over 16 amino acids. V was trimmed by 3 bases and J by 0 bases, leaving 12 bases between them. The germline V gene has CDR1 KGHSH and CDR2 LQKENI. The CDR3 protein is CASSPGTPDSNQPQHF. Written as DNA, the CDR3 is TGTGCCAGCTCACCCGGGACACCCGATAGCAATCAGCCCCAGCATTTT. The full variable domain, completed using reference TRBV18 and TRBJ1-5, is NAGVMQNPRHLVRRRGQEARLRCSPMKGHSHVYWYRQLPEEGLKFMVYLQKENIIDESGMPKERFSAEFPKEGPSILRIQQVVRGDSAAYFCASSPGTPDSNQPQHFGDGTRLSIL.

This clone was counted only a few times. The chain has TRBV27 and TRBJ1-1, with unresolved D. CDR1 and CDR2 from the germline V gene are MNHEY and SMNVEV (reference sequence). CDR3 length: 17 amino acids. V lost 6 bases to trimming and J lost 1 base, with 21 bases between them. As DNA, the CDR3 is TGTGCCAGCAGGCAGTGGAAACCCGGACTGACGAACACTGAAGCTTTCTTT. Amino acid sequence: CASRQWKPGLTNTEAFF.

In its sample, this clone was seen a few times. The rearrangement links TRBV27 to TRBJ2-7, with D possibly TRBD1 on 5 matching bases. The V gene lost 2 bases and the J gene lost 3 bases, with 20 bases spanning the gap. CDR1 is MNHEY, CDR2 SMNVEV, per germline (reference sequence). CDR3 length: 17 residues. The CDR3 DNA reads as TGTGCCAGCAGTTTACCGCCTGCCCAGGGCCCCGTCTACGAGCAGTACTTC. Residues: CASSLPPAQGPVYEQYF.

V usage is TRBV6-1 and J usage is TRBJ1-3; D not resolved. Germline assignment: CDR1 MNHNS and CDR2 SASEGT. With 2 bases removed from V and 0 bases from J, the gap between germline ends came to 17 bases. This CDR3 region has 18 residues. CDR3 in DNA: TGTGCCAGCAGTGAATGGGTACCAACGACTTACTCTGGAAACACCATATATTTT. Protein sequence: CASSEWVPTTYSGNTIYF.

The V and J genes are TRBV6-4 and TRBJ1-5; 10 nucleotides align to TRBD1. This CDR3 is 24 amino acids long. Germline lookup yields CDR1 MRHNA and CDR2 SNTAGT. Trimming at V came to 0 bases and at J to 1 base, leaving 24 bases not matched to a gene. The CDR3 spells CASSDSKVGQGGEVIVVSNQPQHF. CDR3 DNA: TGTGCCAGCAGTGACTCGAAGGTCGGACAGGGGGGCGAAGTGATTGTGGTGAGCAATCAGCCCCAGCATTTT.

The rearrangement links TRBV27 to TRBJ1-2, with D perhaps TRBD1 (5 bases). Germline V lookup: CDR1 MNHEY, CDR2 SMNVEV (reference sequence). Trimming shortened V by 10 bases and J by 6 bases, and 21 bases separated the two germline ends. The CDR3 runs to 14 residues. CDR3 region: CATANTGDWDGYTF. The CDR3 nucleotides read TGTGCCACAGCAAATACGGGGGATTGGGATGGCTACACCTTC.